Listed here are 23 T cell receptor beta chains from one sample, sequenced in a study of shared clonotypes between healthy human individuals. Here immunoSEQ multiplex PCR was the method, and the copy in TCRdb shows in-frame clones only, minus some. The table has about 2 million clones, roughly 96% seen once. Sequenced input: naive CD4+ T cells sorted from blood. Subset meaning: CD45RA+ positively selected. The receptor source for this set is a man younger than 35 in good health.

V is TRBV7-2 and J is TRBJ2-7, with TRBD1 identical over 7 bases. CDR3 size: 15 residues. The germline V gene has CDR1 SGHTA and CDR2 FQGNSA. V lost 5 bases, J lost 2 bases, and 9 bases stayed unmatched. The CDR3 bases are TGTGCCAGCAGCGTAGACAGGGCTAGAACCTACGAGCAGTACTTC. Residues: CASSVDRARTYEQYF.

This chain uses TRBV25-1 with TRBJ1-1; D is unclear. Trimming stripped 8 bases from V and 4 bases from J, with 11 bases between. The V gene's germline CDR1 is MGHDK and CDR2 SYGVNS. This CDR3 has 12 amino acids. The CDR3, as DNA: TGTGCCAGCGGGGATTTGGGCACTGAAGCTTTCTTT. Translating it yields CASGDLGTEAFF.

CDR3 in DNA: TGTGCCAGCAGCCAAGATGGAGCCGGGGAGCCCCAGCATTTT. Its protein is CASSQDGAGEPQHF. The chain carries TRBV4-2 and TRBJ1-5; D unresolved. V lost 0 bases and J lost 8, with 11 bases in between. This CDR3 comprises 14 residues. Germline V gene data show CDR1 as LGHNA and CDR2 as YNFKEQ.

This clone appeared once. This chain uses TRBV30 with TRBJ2-3; 8 nucleotides agree with TRBD2. Per the germline V gene, CDR1 is GTSNPN and CDR2 is SVGIG (reference sequence). This CDR3 region has 12 residues. Trimming cost V 5 bases and J 8 bases; bases outside gene matches: 6. CDR3 nucleotide sequence: TGTGCCTGGGATAGCGGGATTACTACGCAGTATTTT. It yields the protein CAWDSGITTQYF.

The chain employs TRBV6-6 and TRBJ1-3, with 9 bases identical to TRBD1. Germline trimming cut 2 bases from V and 7 bases from J; bases unmatched to any gene: 6. The CDR3 is made up of 15 amino acids. Per germline, CDR1 MNHNY and CDR2 SVGAGI (reference sequence). CDR3 in amino acids: CASSYRGQGQNTIYF. The CDR3 nucleotides are TGTGCCAGCAGTTACAGGGGACAGGGCCAGAACACCATATATTTT.

This chain links TRBV27 with TRBJ1-5, with a possible D match to TRBD1 (6 bases). Trimming cost V 5 bases and J 0 bases, with 17 bases left between them. The CDR3 runs to 17 residues. CDR1 and CDR2 (germline): MNHEY, SMNVEV (reference sequence). CDR3 DNA: TGTGCCAGCAGTGTACGCTGGACAGACTATAGCAATCAGCCCCAGCATTTT. Protein: CASSVRWTDYSNQPQHF.

The chain links TRBV28 to TRBJ1-5; D is undetermined. CDR1 is MDHEN, CDR2 SYDVKM, per germline. Trimming pared 7 bases from V and 2 bases from J, leaving 15 bases between. This CDR3 contains 15 residues. The CDR3 DNA sequence: TGTGCCAGCATCCCTGGCCCAAAGGGCAATCAGCCCCAGCATTTT. Encoded protein: CASIPGPKGNQPQHF.

The chain couples TRBV2 to TRBJ2-3; tentative D call: TRBD2 (6 bases). CDR3 length: 11 amino acids. Germline assignment: CDR1 SNHLY and CDR2 FYNNEI. Between the trimmed V and J ends, which lost 4 bases and 8 bases, there was a span of 7 bases. The CDR3 coding sequence is TGTGCCAGCAGTGCGGGGGTTACGCAGTATTTT. Residues: CASSAGVTQYF.

This chain joins TRBV19 and TRBJ1-2; D is unresolved. Per germline, CDR1 LNHDA and CDR2 SQIVND (reference sequence). The germline V and J ends were trimmed by 6 bases and 7 bases, with 24 bases remaining between them. This CDR3 comprises 16 residues. The CDR3 here is CASSTIRDPSASGYTF. The CDR3, as DNA: TGTGCCAGTAGCACTATTCGCGACCCCAGTGCCTCTGGCTACACCTTC. Filled out from reference TRBV19 and TRBJ1-2, the complete variable domain reads DGGITQSPKYLFRKEGQNVTLSCEQNLNHDAMYWYRQDPGQGLRLIYYSQIVNDFQKGDIAEGYSVSREKKESFPLTVTSAQKNPTAFYLCASSTIRDPSASGYTFGSGTRLTVV.

The V gene is TRBV11-2, the J gene TRBJ1-4, with TRBD1 as a possible D gene (6 bases). The CDR3 is made up of 15 amino acids. V shed 0 bases and J shed 8 bases, with 13 bases lying between them. Germline V gives CDR1 SGHAT, CDR2 FQNNGV. CDR3 loop: CASSLDRAGGEKLFF. In DNA form, the CDR3 reads TGTGCCAGCAGCTTAGACAGGGCGGGGGGCGAAAAACTGTTTTTT.

Turning to this clone: Other nucleotide sequences in the sample specify the same CDR3. The gene calls are TRBV18 and TRBJ2-5, with 7 nucleotides matching TRBD2. The germline gives CDR1 KGHSH, CDR2 LQKENI. The CDR3 extends over 15 amino acids. V lost 6 bases and J lost 2; bases outside the gene matches: 9. For the CDR3, the DNA is TGTGCCAGCTCGCCTCTCGCGGGGGAGCAAGAGACCCAGTACTTC. It is translated as CASSPLAGEQETQYF.

The chain recombines TRBV2 with TRBJ1-1; D not certain. Per the germline V gene, CDR1 is SNHLY and CDR2 is FYNNEI. Trimming stripped 6 bases from V and 4 bases from J, with 12 bases between. The CDR3 runs to 13 residues. In nucleotides, the CDR3 is TGTGCCAGCAGCACGGGTTTGAGCACTGAAGCTTTCTTT. It yields the protein CASSTGLSTEAFF.

The chain combines TRBV6-1 with TRBJ2-7; 8 bases align to TRBD1. The CDR3 contains 16 residues. Germline V gives CDR1 MNHNS, CDR2 SASEGT. Trimming removed 5 bases from V and 1 base from J; junction bases left unmatched: 10. The CDR3, as DNA: TGTGCCAGCAGTCAAGGTCGGACAGGGAGTTCCTACGAGCAGTACTTC. Its protein is CASSQGRTGSSYEQYF.

The V and J genes are TRBV27 and TRBJ1-4; D ambiguous. The CDR3 sequence is 14 residues long. The germline gives CDR1 MNHEY, CDR2 SMNVEV (reference sequence). V dropped 3 bases and J dropped 4 bases, with 9 bases sitting between them. The chain's CDR3 is CASSLSRNNEKLFF. The CDR3 region has the DNA TGTGCCAGCAGTTTGTCGCGGAATAATGAAAAACTGTTTTTT.

The genes are TRBV7-2 and TRBJ2-3; 9 positions match TRBD1. The CDR3 is 16 residues long. Unmatched junction bases numbered 6, after V lost 4 bases and J lost 1 base. Germline V gives CDR1 SGHTA, CDR2 FQGNSA. Written as DNA, the CDR3 is TGTGCCAGCAGCTCAGGACAGGGGCCACGCACAGATACGCAGTATTTT. Amino acid sequence: CASSSGQGPRTDTQYF.

This chain uses TRBV7-9 with TRBJ1-1; D remains ambiguous. Deletions cut 1 base from V and 5 bases from J, with 14 bases between. Per germline, CDR1 SEHNR and CDR2 FQNEAQ (reference sequence). The CDR3 has 15 amino acids. The CDR3 reads CASSLVRPLGTEAFF. CDR3 sequence (DNA): TGTGCCAGCAGCTTAGTTCGGCCGTTAGGTACTGAAGCTTTCTTT.

The rearrangement uses TRBV25-1 and TRBJ2-5; 8 bases are shared with TRBD2. Germline V gene lookup returns CDR1 MGHDK and CDR2 SYGVNS. This CDR3 contains 16 residues. V lost 0 bases and J lost 4; bases outside the gene matches: 7. CDR3 protein: CASSEYVGAGVETQYF. In DNA, the CDR3 is TGTGCCAGCAGTGAATATGTTGGAGCGGGAGTAGAGACCCAGTACTTC.

This chain links TRBV2 with TRBJ1-3; TRBD1 matches 7 bases. Germline assignment: CDR1 SNHLY and CDR2 FYNNEI. The V segment lost 4 bases and the J segment 0 bases; nucleotides outside the gene matches: 6. CDR3 length equals 16 residues. The CDR3: CASSAGTANSGNTIYF. CDR3 bases: TGTGCCAGCAGTGCCGGGACAGCTAACTCTGGAAACACCATATATTTT.

The chain recombines TRBV5-5 with TRBJ2-1; 10 nucleotides agree with TRBD2. Per the germline V gene, CDR1 is SGHKS and CDR2 is YYEKEE (reference sequence). The length of the CDR3 is 17 residues. The V and J ends lost 4 bases and 0 bases, in that order; junction bases with no gene match: 7. The CDR3 sequence: CASSLELAGLSYNEQFF. As DNA, the CDR3 is TGTGCCAGCAGCCTAGAACTAGCGGGACTCTCCTACAATGAGCAGTTCTTC.

The DNA for the CDR3 is TGCGCCAGCAGCCGTGACAGGGCCTCAGTGGCCGGGGGAGCCACAGATACGCAGTATTTT. Translated, it gives CASSRDRASVAGGATDTQYF. The chain carries TRBV5-1 and TRBJ2-3; D may be TRBD1 (7 bases). Germline V lookup: CDR1 SGHRS, CDR2 YFSETQ. The CDR3 consists of 20 residues. V was shortened by 4 bases and J by 2 bases, with 29 bases between the two germline ends.

This clone was detected once. This sequence joins TRBV27 and TRBJ2-2; D is possibly TRBD2 (6 bases). V dropped 6 bases and J dropped 6 bases, with 17 bases sitting between them. Germline values: CDR1 MNHEY, CDR2 SMNVEV (reference sequence). This CDR3 has 15 amino acids. The CDR3 DNA reads as TGTGCCAGCAGAGTACGCCAGACTAGTCCCGGGGAGCTGTTTTTT. It specifies CASRVRQTSPGELFF.

The V call is TRBV5-1, the J call TRBJ2-3; D may be TRBD1 (6 bases). This CDR3 region has 14 residues. CDR1 and CDR2 from the germline V gene are SGHRS and YFSETQ. With 6 bases removed from V and 0 bases from J, the gap between germline ends came to 11 bases. DNA of the CDR3: TGCGCCAGCACCTACAGGGAAAGCACAGATACGCAGTATTTT. It yields the protein CASTYRESTDTQYF.

The rearrangement uses TRBV28 and TRBJ1-2; 12 nucleotides line up with TRBD1. Germline V gene data show CDR1 as MDHEN and CDR2 as SYDVKM. The CDR3 loop spans 17 amino acids. V lost 5 bases, J lost 1 base, and 8 bases stayed unmatched. CDR3 DNA sequence: TGTGCCAGCAGTCCCGGGACAGGGGGCGTATATAACTATGGCTACACCTTC. This translates into CASSPGTGGVYNYGYTF.